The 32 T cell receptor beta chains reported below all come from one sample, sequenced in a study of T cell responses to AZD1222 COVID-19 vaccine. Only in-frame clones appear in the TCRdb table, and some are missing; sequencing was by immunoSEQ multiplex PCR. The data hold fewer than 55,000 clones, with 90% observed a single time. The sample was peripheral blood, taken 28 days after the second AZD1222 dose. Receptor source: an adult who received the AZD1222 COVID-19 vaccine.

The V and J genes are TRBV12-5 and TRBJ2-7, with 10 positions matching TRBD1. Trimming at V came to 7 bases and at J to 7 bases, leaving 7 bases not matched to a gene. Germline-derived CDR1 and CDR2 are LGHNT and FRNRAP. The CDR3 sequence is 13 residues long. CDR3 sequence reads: CASAGQGSAEQYF. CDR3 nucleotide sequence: TGTGCTAGTGCGGGACAGGGGAGTGCGGAGCAGTACTTC.

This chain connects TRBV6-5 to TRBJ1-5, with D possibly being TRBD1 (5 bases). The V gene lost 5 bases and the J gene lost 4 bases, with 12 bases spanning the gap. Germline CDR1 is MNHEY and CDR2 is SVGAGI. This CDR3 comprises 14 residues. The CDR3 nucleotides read TGTGCCAGCAGTCGCCGGGACGGAAATCAGCCCCAGCATTTT. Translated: CASSRRDGNQPQHF.

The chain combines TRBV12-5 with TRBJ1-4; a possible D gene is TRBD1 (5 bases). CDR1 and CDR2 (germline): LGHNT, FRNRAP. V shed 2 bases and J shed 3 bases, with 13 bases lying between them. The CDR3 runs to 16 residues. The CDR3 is CASGLLGGRANEKLFF. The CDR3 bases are TGTGCTAGTGGTTTGCTCGGTGGCAGGGCTAATGAAAAACTGTTTTTT.

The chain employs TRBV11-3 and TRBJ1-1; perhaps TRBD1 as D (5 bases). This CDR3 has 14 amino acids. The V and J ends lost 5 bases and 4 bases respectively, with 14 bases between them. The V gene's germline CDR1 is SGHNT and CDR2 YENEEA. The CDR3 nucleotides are TGTGCCAGCAGCACGGGACGGCCCTTCACTGAAGCTTTCTTT. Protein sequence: CASSTGRPFTEAFF. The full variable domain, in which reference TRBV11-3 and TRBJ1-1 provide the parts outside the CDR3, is EAGVVQSPRYKIIEKKQPVAFWCNPISGHNTLYWYLQNLGQGPELLIRYENEEAVDDSQLPKDRFSAERLKGVDSTLKIQPAELGDSAVYLCASSTGRPFTEAFFGQGTRLTVV.

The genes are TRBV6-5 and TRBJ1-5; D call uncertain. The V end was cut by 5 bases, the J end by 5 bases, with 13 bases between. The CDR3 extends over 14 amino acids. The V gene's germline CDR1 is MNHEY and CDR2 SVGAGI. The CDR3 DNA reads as TGTGCCAGCAGTATGACCTTCTTCGATCAGCCCCAGCATTTT. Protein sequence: CASSMTFFDQPQHF.

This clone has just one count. The CDR3 protein is CASSEAQGAVETQYF. CDR3 sequence (DNA): TGCGCCAGCAGTGAGGCCCAGGGGGCCGTTGAGACCCAGTACTTC. V gene TRBV10-1 combines with J gene TRBJ2-5; 8 nucleotides agree with TRBD1. CDR3 size: 15 residues. Germline V lookup: CDR1 WNHNN, CDR2 SYGVQD (reference sequence). The V segment lost 2 bases and the J segment 5 bases; nucleotides outside the gene matches: 7.

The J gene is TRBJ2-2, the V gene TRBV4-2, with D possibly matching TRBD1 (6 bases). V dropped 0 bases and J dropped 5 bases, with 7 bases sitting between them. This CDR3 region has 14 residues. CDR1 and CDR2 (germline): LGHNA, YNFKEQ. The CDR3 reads CASSQEGQTGELFF. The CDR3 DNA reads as TGTGCCAGCAGCCAAGAAGGACAGACCGGGGAGCTGTTTTTT.

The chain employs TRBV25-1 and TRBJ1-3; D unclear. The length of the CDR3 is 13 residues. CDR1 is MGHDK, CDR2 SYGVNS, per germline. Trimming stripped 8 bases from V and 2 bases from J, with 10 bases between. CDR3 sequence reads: CASRENAGNTIYF. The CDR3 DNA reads TGTGCCAGCCGGGAAAATGCTGGAAACACCATATATTTT.

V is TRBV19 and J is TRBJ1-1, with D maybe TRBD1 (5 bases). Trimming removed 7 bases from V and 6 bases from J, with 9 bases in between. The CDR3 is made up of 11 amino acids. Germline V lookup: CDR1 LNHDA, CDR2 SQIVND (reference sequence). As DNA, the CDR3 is TGTGCCAGTACTGTAGGGGCTGAAGCTTTCTTT. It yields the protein CASTVGAEAFF. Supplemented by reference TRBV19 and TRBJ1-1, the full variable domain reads DGGITQSPKYLFRKEGQNVTLSCEQNLNHDAMYWYRQDPGQGLRLIYYSQIVNDFQKGDIAEGYSVSREKKESFPLTVTSAQKNPTAFYLCASTVGAEAFFGQGTRLTVV.

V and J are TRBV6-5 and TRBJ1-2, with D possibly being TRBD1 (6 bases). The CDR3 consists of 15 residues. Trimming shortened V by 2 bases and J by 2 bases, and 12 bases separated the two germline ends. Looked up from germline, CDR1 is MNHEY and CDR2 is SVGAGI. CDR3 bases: TGTGCCAGCAGTTACATTGCAGGGGCAAACTATGGCTACACCTTC. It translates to CASSYIAGANYGYTF.

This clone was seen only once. CDR3 loop: CASSQVEAGNYGYTF. CDR3 DNA: TGTGCCAGCAGCCAAGTCGAGGCAGGAAACTATGGCTACACCTTC. This chain uses TRBV3-1 (or the pseudogene TRBV3-2) with TRBJ1-2; D ambiguous. The CDR3 runs to 15 residues. From germline, CDR1 is LGHDT and CDR2 YNNKEL (reference sequence). V shed 1 base and J shed 2 bases, with 11 bases lying between them.

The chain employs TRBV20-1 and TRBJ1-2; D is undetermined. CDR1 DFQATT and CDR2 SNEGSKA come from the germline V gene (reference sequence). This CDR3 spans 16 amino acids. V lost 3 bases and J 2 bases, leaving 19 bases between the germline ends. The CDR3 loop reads CSASPAVGFTNYGYTF. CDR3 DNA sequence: TGCAGTGCTAGTCCGGCGGTAGGGTTTACAAACTATGGCTACACCTTC.

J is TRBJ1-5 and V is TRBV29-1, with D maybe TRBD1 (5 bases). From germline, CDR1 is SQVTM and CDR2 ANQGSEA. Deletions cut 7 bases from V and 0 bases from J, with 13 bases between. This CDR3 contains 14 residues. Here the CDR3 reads CSAERGNSNQPQHF. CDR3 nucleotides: TGCAGCGCAGAAAGGGGAAATAGCAATCAGCCCCAGCATTTT.

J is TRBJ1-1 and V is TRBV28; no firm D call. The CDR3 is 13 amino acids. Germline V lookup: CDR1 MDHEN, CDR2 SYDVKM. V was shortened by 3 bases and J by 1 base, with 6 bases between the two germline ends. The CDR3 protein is CASSLGSNTEAFF. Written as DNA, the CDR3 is TGTGCCAGCAGTTTGGGGTCGAACACTGAAGCTTTCTTT.

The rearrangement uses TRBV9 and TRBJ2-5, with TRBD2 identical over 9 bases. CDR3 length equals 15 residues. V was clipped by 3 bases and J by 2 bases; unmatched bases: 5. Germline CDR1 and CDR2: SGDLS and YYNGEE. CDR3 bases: TGTGCCAGCAGCGATAGCGGGGGCCCACAAGAGACCCAGTACTTC. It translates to CASSDSGGPQETQYF.

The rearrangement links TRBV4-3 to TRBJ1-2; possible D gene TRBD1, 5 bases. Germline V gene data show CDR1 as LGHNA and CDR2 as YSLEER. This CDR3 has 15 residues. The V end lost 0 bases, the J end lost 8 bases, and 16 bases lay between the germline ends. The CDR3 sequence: CASSQDSRAKGGYTF. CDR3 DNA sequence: TGCGCCAGCAGCCAAGATTCAAGAGCAAAGGGGGGCTACACCTTC.

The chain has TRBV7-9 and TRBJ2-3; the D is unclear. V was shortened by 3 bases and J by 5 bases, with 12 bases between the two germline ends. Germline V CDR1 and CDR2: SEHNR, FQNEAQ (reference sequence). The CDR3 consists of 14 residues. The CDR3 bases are TGTGCCAGCAGCTTCAACTCCGTAGTAGATACGCAGTATTTT. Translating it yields CASSFNSVVDTQYF.

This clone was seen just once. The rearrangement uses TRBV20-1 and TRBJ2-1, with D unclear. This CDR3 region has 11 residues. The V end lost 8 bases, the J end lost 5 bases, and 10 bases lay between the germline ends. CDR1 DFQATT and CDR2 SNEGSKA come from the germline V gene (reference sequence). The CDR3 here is CSPGLNNEQFF. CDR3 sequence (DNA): TGCAGTCCGGGCCTAAACAATGAGCAGTTCTTC.

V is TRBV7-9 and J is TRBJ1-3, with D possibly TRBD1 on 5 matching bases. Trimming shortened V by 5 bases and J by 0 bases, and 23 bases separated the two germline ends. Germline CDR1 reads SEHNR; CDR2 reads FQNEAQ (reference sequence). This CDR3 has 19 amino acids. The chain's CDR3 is CASSPKAQKGILSGNTIYF. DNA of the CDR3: TGTGCCAGCAGCCCCAAGGCCCAGAAGGGGATCCTCTCTGGAAACACCATATATTTT. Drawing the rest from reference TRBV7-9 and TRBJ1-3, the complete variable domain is DTGVSQNPRHKITKRGQNVTFRCDPISEHNRLYWYRQTLGQGPEFLTYFQNEAQLEKSRLLSDRFSAERPKGSFSTLEIQRTEQGDSAMYLCASSPKAQKGILSGNTIYFGEGSWLTVV.

This chain's CDR3 is CASSLEAPPNTEAFF. DNA of the CDR3: TGCGCCAGCAGCTTGGAGGCACCTCCGAACACTGAAGCTTTCTTT. J is TRBJ1-1 and V is TRBV5-1; D uncertain. Germline CDR1 SGHRS, CDR2 YFSETQ. The CDR3 consists of 15 residues. The V gene lost 0 bases and the J gene lost 1 base, with 10 bases spanning the gap.

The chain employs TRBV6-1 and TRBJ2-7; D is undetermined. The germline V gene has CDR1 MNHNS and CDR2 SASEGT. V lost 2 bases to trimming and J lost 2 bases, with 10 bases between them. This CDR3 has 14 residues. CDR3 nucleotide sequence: TGTGCCAGCAGTGAATGGCAGGCTACCTACGAGCAGTACTTC. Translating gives CASSEWQATYEQYF.

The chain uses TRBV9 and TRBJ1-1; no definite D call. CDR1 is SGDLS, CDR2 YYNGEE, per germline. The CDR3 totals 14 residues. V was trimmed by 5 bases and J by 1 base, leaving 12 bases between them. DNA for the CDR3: TGTGCCAGCAGTCGCCATAACAGGAACACTGAAGCTTTCTTT. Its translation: CASSRHNRNTEAFF.

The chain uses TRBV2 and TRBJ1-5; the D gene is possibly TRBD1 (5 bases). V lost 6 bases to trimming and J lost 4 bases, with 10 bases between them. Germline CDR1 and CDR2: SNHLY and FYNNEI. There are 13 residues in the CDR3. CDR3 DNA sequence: TGTGCCAGCAGAGACTACAGGAATCAGCCCCAGCATTTT. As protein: CASRDYRNQPQHF.

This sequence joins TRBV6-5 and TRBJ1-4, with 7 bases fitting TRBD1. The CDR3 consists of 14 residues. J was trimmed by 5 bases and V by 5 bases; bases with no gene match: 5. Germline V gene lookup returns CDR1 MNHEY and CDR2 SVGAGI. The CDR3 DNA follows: TGTGCCAGCAGTAGTCAGGGGGGAAATGAAAAACTGTTTTTT. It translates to CASSSQGGNEKLFF.

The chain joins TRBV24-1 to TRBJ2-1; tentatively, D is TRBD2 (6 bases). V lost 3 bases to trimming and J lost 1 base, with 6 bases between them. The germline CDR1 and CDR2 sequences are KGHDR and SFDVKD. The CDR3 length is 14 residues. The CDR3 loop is CATSDGGSYNEQFF. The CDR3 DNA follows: TGTGCCACCAGTGATGGGGGGTCCTACAATGAGCAGTTCTTC.

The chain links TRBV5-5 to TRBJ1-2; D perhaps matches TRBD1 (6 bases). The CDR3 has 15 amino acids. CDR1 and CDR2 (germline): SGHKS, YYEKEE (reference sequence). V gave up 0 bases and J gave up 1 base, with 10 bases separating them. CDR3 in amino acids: CASSLADRFNYGYTF. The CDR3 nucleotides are TGTGCCAGCAGCTTGGCCGACAGGTTTAACTATGGCTACACCTTC.

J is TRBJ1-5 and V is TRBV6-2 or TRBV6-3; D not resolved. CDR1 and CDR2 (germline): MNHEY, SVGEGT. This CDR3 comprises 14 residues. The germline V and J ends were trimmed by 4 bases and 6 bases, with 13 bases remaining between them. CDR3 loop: CASSSPVKSQPQHF. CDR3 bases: TGTGCCAGCAGTTCGCCAGTAAAGAGTCAGCCCCAGCATTTT.

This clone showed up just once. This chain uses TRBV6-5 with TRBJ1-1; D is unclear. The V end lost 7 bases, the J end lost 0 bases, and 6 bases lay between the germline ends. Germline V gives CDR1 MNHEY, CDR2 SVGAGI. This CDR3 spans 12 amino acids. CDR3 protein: CASIPLNTEAFF. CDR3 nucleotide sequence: TGTGCCAGCATTCCTTTGAACACTGAAGCTTTCTTT.

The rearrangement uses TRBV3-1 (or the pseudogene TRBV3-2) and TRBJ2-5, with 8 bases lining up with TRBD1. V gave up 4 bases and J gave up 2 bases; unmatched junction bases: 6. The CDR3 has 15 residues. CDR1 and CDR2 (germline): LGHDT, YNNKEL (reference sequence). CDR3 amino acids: CASSPRQGYQETQYF. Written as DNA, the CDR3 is TGTGCCAGCAGCCCACGACAGGGGTATCAAGAGACCCAGTACTTC.

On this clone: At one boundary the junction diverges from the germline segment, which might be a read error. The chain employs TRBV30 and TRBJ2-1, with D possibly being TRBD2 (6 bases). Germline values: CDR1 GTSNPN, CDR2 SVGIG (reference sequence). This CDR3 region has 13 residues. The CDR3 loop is CAGRWRALNEQFF. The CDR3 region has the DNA TGTGCCGGGAGGTGGCGGGCGCTCAATGAGCAGTTCTTC.

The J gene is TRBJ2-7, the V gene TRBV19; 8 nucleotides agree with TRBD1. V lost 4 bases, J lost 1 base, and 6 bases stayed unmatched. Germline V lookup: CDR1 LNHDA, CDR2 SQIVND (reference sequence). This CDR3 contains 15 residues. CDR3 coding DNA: TGTGCCAGTAGTAGCTTAGGACAGGGATCCTACGAGCAGTACTTC. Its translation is CASSSLGQGSYEQYF. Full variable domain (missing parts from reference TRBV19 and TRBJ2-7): DGGITQSPKYLFRKEGQNVTLSCEQNLNHDAMYWYRQDPGQGLRLIYYSQIVNDFQKGDIAEGYSVSREKKESFPLTVTSAQKNPTAFYLCASSSLGQGSYEQYFGPGTRLTVT.

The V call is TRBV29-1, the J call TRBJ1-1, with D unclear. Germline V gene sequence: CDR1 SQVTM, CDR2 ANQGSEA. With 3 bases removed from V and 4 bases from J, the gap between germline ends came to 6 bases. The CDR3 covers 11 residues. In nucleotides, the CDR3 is TGCAGCGTTGATCCGGGCACTGAAGCTTTCTTT. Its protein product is CSVDPGTEAFF. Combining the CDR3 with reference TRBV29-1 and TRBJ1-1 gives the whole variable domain SAVISQKPSRDICQRGTSLTIQCQVDSQVTMMFWYRQQPGQSLTLIATANQGSEATYESGFVIDKFPISRPNLTFSTLTVSNMSPEDSSIYLCSVDPGTEAFFGQGTRLTVV.